The 17 T cell receptor beta chains reported below all come from one sample, sequenced in a study of T-cell memory formation after mild COVID-19. TCRdb analysed the 5' RACE reads with MiXCR anew, one entry per CDR3 protein. In the table there are about 360,000 distinct CDR3 sequences, roughly 14% of which are singletons. The sample was PBMCs or a T cell subset sorted from them (not recorded which). All receptors derive from a man between 18 and 29 years old who had mild COVID-19 (a few samples of this study predate the infection). Cell type and time point are not known.

This clonotype was seen a few times. The chain is built from TRBV20-1 and TRBJ1-2; TRBD1 aligns across 10 bases. The CDR3 has 13 residues. CDR1 DFQATT and CDR2 SNEGSKA come from the germline V gene (reference sequence). The V segment lost 6 bases and the J segment 4 bases; nucleotides outside the gene matches: 5. Here the CDR3 DNA reads TGCAGTGCGGACAGGGGGACAAGCTATGGCTACACCTTC. Protein product: CSADRGTSYGYTF.

This clonotype was seen a few times. The chain uses TRBV6-1 and TRBJ1-2; D uncertain. This CDR3 region has 11 residues. Germline CDR1 MNHNS, CDR2 SASEGT. V lost 8 bases and J 8 bases, leaving 12 bases between the germline ends. The CDR3 loop is CASGTSIGYTF. As DNA, the CDR3 is TGTGCCAGCGGCACCTCTATCGGCTACACCTTC.

The chain couples TRBV4-3 to TRBJ1-2; D remains ambiguous. Trimming stripped 1 base from V and 5 bases from J, with 11 bases between. Germline lookup yields CDR1 LGHNA and CDR2 YSLEER. CDR3 length: 14 amino acids. The CDR3 loop is CASSQGTLHYGYTF. The CDR3 nucleotides read TGCGCCAGCAGCCAAGGCACCTTACATTATGGCTACACCTTC.

The table lists this clonotype with many counts. The chain employs TRBV5-1 and TRBJ2-7; D could derive from TRBD1 or TRBD2 (7 bases each). Germline CDR1 and CDR2: SGHRS and YFSETQ. The CDR3 is 16 amino acids. Trimming removed 5 bases from V and 0 bases from J, with 18 bases in between. CDR3: CASSGPGGQTSYEQYF. The CDR3 DNA sequence: TGCGCCAGCAGTGGCCCGGGGGGACAGACCTCCTACGAGCAGTACTTC.

The J gene is TRBJ2-5, the V gene TRBV5-1, with 8 bases aligning to TRBD2. The J segment lost 2 bases and the V segment lost 2 bases, leaving 11 bases of the junction unmatched. Per the germline V gene, CDR1 is SGHRS and CDR2 is YFSETQ. This CDR3 has 17 amino acids. The CDR3 sequence: CASSFRGGQGLQETQYF. The CDR3, as DNA: TGCGCCAGCAGCTTCCGGGGGGGCCAAGGTTTACAAGAGACCCAGTACTTC.

In this sample, this clonotype turned up a few times. CDR3 sequence: CASSLALQSSYEQYV. The CDR3 coding sequence is TGTGCCAGCAGTTTAGCCCTACAGAGCTCCTACGAGCAGTACGTC. This sequence joins TRBV28 and TRBJ2-7; D remains unclear. V was shortened by 2 bases and J by 0 bases, with 11 bases between the two germline ends. The CDR3 runs 15 residues. CDR1 is MDHEN, CDR2 SYDVKM, per germline.

The rearrangement joins TRBV6-6 to TRBJ2-7; TRBD1 might be the D (6 bases). The CDR3 runs to 14 residues. Trimming shortened V by 7 bases and J by 4 bases, and 17 bases separated the two germline ends. The germline gives CDR1 MNHNY, CDR2 SVGAGI (reference sequence). This chain's CDR3 is CASTDFRGGYEQYV. The CDR3 DNA follows: TGTGCCAGCACCGATTTTAGAGGGGGTTACGAGCAGTACGTC.

By frequency in the sample, this clonotype is medium-sized. The V call is TRBV20-1, the J call TRBJ2-3; D is perhaps TRBD1 (7 bases). This CDR3 is built from 13 residues. CDR1 is DFQATT and CDR2 is SNEGSKA in the germline V gene (reference sequence). Trimming pared 6 bases from V and 7 bases from J, leaving 17 bases between. The CDR3 nucleotides are TGCAGTGCGTTCCAGGGGGGACCCAATACGCAGTATTTT. Translated: CSAFQGGPNTQYF.

This clonotype was recorded a few times. V and J are TRBV20-1 and TRBJ2-4; weak D call: TRBD2 (5 bases). The CDR3 has 15 amino acids. Germline loops: CDR1 DFQATT, CDR2 SNEGSKA (reference sequence). V dropped 3 bases and J dropped 5 bases, with 17 bases sitting between them. The CDR3 nucleotides read TGCAGTGCTAGGTCCGCCCGGGATGCGCAAAACATTCAGTACTTC. Translated: CSARSARDAQNIQYF.

In this sample, this clonotype turned up a few times. For the CDR3, the DNA is TGTGCCAGCACCACAGGGTCCTACGAGCAGTACTTC. Translation gives CASTTGSYEQYF. The chain couples TRBV7-9 to TRBJ2-7; D might be TRBD1 (6 bases). Trimming removed 7 bases from V and 1 base from J, with 8 bases in between. The germline V gene encodes CDR1 SEHNR and CDR2 FQNEAQ (reference sequence). CDR3 length: 12 residues.

This clonotype showed up just a few times. The chain carries TRBV28 and TRBJ1-1; 9 bases align to TRBD1. V shed 5 bases and J 3 bases; nucleotides not matched to a gene: 7. Germline V gene data show CDR1 as MDHEN and CDR2 as SYDVKM. The CDR3 is 15 amino acids. In DNA form, the CDR3 reads TGTGCCAGCAGTCCTAACAGGGGGCGGGACACTGAAGCTTTCTTT. It translates to CASSPNRGRDTEAFF.

V gene TRBV7-3 combines with J gene TRBJ2-1, with 8 positions matching TRBD1. CDR3 length equals 18 residues. The V and J ends lost 5 bases and 7 bases, in that order; junction bases with no gene match: 19. Germline CDR1 reads SGHTA; CDR2 reads FQGTGA. In nucleotides, the CDR3 is TGTGCCAGCAGCCCAATAAATACCGGGACAGGCGAGTCGAATGAGCAGTTCTTC. Amino acid sequence: CASSPINTGTGESNEQFF.

In this sample, this clonotype turned up a few times. The chain has TRBV28 and TRBJ2-4, with TRBD1 matching 8 bases. The V gene's germline CDR1 is MDHEN and CDR2 SYDVKM. This CDR3 contains 18 residues. Trimming took 6 bases from V and 0 from J; bases not matched to a gene: 13. CDR3 DNA: TGTGCCAGCAGGAAAATGGGACAGGCGAGTTTAGCCAAAAACATTCAGTACTTC. The encoded protein is CASRKMGQASLAKNIQYF.

The rearrangement uses TRBV5-5 and TRBJ2-7; D perhaps matches TRBD1 (6 bases). CDR3 length: 12 amino acids. Trimming cost V 2 bases and J 6 bases, with 9 bases left between them. From germline, CDR1 is SGHKS and CDR2 YYEKEE (reference sequence). CDR3 sequence: CASSFRGGEQYV. Here the CDR3 DNA reads TGTGCCAGCAGCTTTAGAGGGGGCGAGCAGTACGTC.

V gene TRBV12-3 or TRBV12-4 combines with J gene TRBJ2-7; D is undetermined. The CDR3 sequence is 11 residues long. The V end lost 5 bases, the J end lost 7 bases, and 9 bases lay between the germline ends. The CDR3 loop is CASSPLIEQYF. CDR3 DNA sequence: TGTGCCAGCAGTCCTTTGATTGAGCAGTACTTC.

Many counts were recorded for this clonotype. The chain has TRBV5-1 and TRBJ2-5, with D perhaps assigned TRBD1 or TRBD2 (5 bases each). Trimming took off 3 bases at V and 3 bases at J, with 21 bases between the two ends. The CDR3 extends over 17 amino acids. Germline CDR1 is SGHRS and CDR2 is YFSETQ. CDR3 loop: CASSWLTGTGREETQYF. CDR3 nucleotide sequence: TGCGCCAGCAGCTGGCTAACCGGGACGGGACGAGAAGAGACCCAGTACTTC.

The chain combines TRBV5-1 with TRBJ2-5; D is possibly TRBD1 (6 bases). The V and J ends lost 4 bases and 9 bases respectively, with 25 bases between them. This CDR3 contains 16 residues. Germline V gene lookup returns CDR1 SGHRS and CDR2 YFSETQ. CDR3 nucleotide sequence: TGCGCCAGCAGCCTAGTAGGGGGTGCCGCTAGTGGGGCCCAGTACTTC. This sequence encodes CASSLVGGAASGAQYF.